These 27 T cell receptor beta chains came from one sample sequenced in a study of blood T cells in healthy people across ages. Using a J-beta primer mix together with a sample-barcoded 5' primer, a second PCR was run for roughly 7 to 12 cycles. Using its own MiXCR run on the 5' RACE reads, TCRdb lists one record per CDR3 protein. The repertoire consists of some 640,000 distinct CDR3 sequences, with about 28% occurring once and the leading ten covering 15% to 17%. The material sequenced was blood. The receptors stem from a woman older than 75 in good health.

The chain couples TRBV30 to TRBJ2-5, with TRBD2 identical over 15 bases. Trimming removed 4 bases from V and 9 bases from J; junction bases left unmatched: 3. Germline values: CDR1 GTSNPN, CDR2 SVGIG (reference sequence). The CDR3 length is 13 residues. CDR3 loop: CAWIGLAGGAQYF. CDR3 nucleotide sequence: TGTGCCTGGATCGGACTAGCGGGAGGGGCCCAGTACTTC. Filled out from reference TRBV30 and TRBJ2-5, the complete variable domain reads SQTIHQWPATLVQPVGSPLSLECTVEGTSNPNLYWYRQAAGRGLQLLFYSVGIGQISSEVPQNLSASRPQDRQFILSSKKLLLSDSGFYLCAWIGLAGGAQYFGPGTRLLVL.

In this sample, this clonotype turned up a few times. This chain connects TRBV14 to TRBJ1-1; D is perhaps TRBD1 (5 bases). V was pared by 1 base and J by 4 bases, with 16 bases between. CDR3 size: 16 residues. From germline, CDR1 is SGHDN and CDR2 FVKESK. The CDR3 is CASSQVSGRGSTEAFF. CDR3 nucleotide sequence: TGTGCCAGCAGCCAAGTTTCAGGGAGAGGGAGCACTGAAGCTTTCTTT.

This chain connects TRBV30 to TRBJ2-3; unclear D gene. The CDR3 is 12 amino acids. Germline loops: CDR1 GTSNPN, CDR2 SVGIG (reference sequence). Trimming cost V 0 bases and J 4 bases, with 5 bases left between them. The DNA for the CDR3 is TGTGCCTGGAGTGTACTGGCAGATACGCAGTATTTT. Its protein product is CAWSVLADTQYF.

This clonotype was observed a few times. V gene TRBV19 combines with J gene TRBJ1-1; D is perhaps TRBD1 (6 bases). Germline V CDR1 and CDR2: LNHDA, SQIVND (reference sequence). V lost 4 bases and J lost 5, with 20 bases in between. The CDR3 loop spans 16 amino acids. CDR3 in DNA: TGTGCCAGTAGTAGGTCTCAGGGGTCCGGAAGAACTGAAGCTTTCTTT. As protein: CASSRSQGSGRTEAFF.

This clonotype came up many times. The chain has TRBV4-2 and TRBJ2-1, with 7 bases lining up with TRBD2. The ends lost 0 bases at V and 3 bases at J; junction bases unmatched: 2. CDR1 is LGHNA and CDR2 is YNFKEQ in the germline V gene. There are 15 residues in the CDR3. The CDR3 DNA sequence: TGTGCCAGCAGCCAAGAGGGGGGGATCTACAATGAGCAGTTCTTC. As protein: CASSQEGGIYNEQFF.

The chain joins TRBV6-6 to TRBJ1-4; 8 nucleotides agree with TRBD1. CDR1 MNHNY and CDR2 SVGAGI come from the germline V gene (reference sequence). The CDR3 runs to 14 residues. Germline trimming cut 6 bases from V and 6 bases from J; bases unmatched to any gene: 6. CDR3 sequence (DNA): TGTGCCAGCAGGGGGACAGGTGCCCATGAAAAACTGTTTTTT. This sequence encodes CASRGTGAHEKLFF.

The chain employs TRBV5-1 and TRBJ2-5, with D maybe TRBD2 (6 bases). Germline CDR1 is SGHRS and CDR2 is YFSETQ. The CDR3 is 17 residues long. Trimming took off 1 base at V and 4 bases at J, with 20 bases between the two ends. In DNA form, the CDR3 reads TGCGCCAGCAGCTTGCTTCCCTCCCGGGGAGGACCAGAGACCCAGTACTTC. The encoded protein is CASSLLPSRGGPETQYF.

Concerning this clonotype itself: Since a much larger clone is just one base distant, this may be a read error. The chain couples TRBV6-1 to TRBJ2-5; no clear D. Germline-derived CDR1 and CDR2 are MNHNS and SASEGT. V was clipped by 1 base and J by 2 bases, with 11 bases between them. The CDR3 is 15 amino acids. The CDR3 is CASSEEWADQETQYF. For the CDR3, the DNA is TGTGCCAGCAGTGAAGAATGGGCAGATCAAGAGACCCAGTACTTC.

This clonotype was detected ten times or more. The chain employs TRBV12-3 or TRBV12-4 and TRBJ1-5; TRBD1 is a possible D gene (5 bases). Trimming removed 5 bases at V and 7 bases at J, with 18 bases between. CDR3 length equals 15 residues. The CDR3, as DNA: TGTGCCAGCAGTCCTCCGGGGGGGGACGGGCAGCCCCAGCATTTT. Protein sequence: CASSPPGGDGQPQHF.

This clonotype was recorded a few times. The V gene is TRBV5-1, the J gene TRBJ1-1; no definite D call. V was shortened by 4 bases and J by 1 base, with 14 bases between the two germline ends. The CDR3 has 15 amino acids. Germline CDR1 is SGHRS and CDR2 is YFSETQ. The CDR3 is CASSGLGVGNTEAFF. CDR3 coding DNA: TGCGCCAGCAGCGGCCTCGGGGTCGGGAACACTGAAGCTTTCTTT.

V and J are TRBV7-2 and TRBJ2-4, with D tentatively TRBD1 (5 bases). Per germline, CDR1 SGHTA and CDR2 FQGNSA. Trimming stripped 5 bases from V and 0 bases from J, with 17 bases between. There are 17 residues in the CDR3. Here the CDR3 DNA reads TGTGCCAGCAGCCGAGGACATTTAGCATTAGCCAAAAACATTCAGTACTTC. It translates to CASSRGHLALAKNIQYF.

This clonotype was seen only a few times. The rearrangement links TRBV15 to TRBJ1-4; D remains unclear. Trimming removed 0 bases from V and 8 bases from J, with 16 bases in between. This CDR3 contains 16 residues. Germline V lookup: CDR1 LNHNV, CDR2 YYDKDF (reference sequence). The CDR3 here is CATSRDSIGVWEKLFF. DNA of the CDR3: TGTGCCACCAGCAGAGATTCGATCGGGGTTTGGGAAAAACTGTTTTTT.

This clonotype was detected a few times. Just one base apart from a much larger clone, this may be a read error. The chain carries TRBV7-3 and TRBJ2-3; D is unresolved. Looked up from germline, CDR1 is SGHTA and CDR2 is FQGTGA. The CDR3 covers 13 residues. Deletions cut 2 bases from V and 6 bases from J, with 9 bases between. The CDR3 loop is CASSLGYWDTQYF. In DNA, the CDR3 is TGTGCCAGCAGCTTAGGGTATTGGGATACGCAGTATTTT.

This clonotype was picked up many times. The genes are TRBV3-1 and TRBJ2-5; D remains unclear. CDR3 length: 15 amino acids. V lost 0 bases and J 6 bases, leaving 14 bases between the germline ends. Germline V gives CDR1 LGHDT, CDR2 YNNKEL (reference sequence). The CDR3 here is CASSQDEKGKKTQYF. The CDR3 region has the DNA TGTGCCAGCAGCCAAGATGAAAAGGGTAAAAAGACCCAGTACTTC.

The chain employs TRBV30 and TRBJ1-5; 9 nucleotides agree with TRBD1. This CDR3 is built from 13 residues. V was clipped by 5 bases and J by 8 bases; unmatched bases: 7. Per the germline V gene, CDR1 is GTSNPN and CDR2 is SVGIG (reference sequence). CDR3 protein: CAWAGQGKEPQHF. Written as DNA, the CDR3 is TGTGCCTGGGCGGGACAGGGTAAGGAGCCCCAGCATTTT. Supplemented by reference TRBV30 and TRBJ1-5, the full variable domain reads SQTIHQWPATLVQPVGSPLSLECTVEGTSNPNLYWYRQAAGRGLQLLFYSVGIGQISSEVPQNLSASRPQDRQFILSSKKLLLSDSGFYLCAWAGQGKEPQHFGDGTRLSIL.

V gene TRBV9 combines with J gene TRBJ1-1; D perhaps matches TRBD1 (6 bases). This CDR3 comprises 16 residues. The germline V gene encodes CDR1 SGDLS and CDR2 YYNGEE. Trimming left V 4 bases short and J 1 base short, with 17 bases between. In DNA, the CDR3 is TGTGCCAGCAGCTCCAAGGGGTTGGGGGCGAACACTGAAGCTTTCTTT. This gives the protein CASSSKGLGANTEAFF.

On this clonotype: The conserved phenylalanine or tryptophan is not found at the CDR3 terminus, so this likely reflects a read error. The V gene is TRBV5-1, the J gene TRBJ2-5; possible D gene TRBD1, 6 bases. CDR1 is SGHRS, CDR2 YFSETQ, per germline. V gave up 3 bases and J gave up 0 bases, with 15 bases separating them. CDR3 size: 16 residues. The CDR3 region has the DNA TGCGCCAGCAGCTGGGGACAAACAGTAAACCAAGAGACCCAGTACAAC. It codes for CASSWGQTVNQETQYN.

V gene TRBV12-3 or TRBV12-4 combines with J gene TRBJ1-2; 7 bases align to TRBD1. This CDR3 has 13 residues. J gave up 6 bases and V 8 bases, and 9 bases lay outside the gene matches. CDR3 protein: CASSLRDSNGYTF. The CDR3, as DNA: TGTGCCAGCTCCCTCCGGGACAGTAATGGCTACACCTTC.

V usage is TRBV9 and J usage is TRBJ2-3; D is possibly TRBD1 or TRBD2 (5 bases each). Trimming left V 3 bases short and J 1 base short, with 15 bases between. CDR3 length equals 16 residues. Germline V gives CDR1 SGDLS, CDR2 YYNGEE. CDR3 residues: CASSAGGGSGTDTQYF. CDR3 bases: TGTGCCAGCAGCGCTGGGGGTGGTTCTGGCACAGATACGCAGTATTTT. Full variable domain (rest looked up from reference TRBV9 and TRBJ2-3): DSGVTQTPKHLITATGQRVTLRCSPRSGDLSVYWYQQSLDQGLQFLIQYYNGEERAKGNILERFSAQQFPDLHSELNLSSLELGDSALYFCASSAGGGSGTDTQYFGPGTRLTVL.

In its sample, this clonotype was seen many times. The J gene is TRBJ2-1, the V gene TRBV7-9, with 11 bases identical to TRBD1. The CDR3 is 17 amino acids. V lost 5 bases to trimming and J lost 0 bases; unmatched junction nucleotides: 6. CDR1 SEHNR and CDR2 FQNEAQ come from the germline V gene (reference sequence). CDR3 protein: CASSERDRGNSYNEQFF. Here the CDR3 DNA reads TGTGCCAGCAGCGAAAGGGACAGGGGGAACTCCTACAATGAGCAGTTCTTC. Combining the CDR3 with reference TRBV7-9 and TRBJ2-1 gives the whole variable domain DTGVSQNPRHKITKRGQNVTFRCDPISEHNRLYWYRQTLGQGPEFLTYFQNEAQLEKSRLLSDRFSAERPKGSFSTLEIQRTEQGDSAMYLCASSERDRGNSYNEQFFGPGTRLTVL.

This CDR3 is CASDLSQGVGGYTF. CDR3 in DNA: TGTGCCAGCGATTTGTCTCAAGGGGTCGGTGGCTACACCTTC. This chain uses TRBV2 with TRBJ1-2; TRBD1 is a possible D gene (5 bases). The V and J ends lost 8 bases and 7 bases respectively, with 20 bases between them. The germline V gene has CDR1 SNHLY and CDR2 FYNNEI. The CDR3 totals 14 residues.

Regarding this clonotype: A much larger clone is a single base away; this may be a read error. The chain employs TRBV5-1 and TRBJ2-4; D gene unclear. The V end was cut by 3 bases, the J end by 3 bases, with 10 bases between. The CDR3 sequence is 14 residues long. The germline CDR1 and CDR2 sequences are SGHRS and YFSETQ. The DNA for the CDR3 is TGCGCCAGCAGCTGGGCCGTTGACAAAAACATTCAGTACTTC. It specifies CASSWAVDKNIQYF. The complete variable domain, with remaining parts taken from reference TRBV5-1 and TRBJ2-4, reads KAGVTQTPRYLIKTRGQQVTLSCSPISGHRSVSWYQQTPGQGLQFLFEYFSETQRNKGNFPGRFSGRQFSNSRSEMNVSTLELGDSALYLCASSWAVDKNIQYFGAGTRLSVL.

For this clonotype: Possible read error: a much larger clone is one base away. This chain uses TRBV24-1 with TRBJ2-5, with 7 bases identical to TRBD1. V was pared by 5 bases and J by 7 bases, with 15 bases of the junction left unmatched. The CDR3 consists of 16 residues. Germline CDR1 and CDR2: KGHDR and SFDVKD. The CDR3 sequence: CATSGPEGQNLGTQYF. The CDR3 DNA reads TGTGCCACCAGTGGTCCCGAGGGACAGAACCTAGGGACCCAGTACTTC.

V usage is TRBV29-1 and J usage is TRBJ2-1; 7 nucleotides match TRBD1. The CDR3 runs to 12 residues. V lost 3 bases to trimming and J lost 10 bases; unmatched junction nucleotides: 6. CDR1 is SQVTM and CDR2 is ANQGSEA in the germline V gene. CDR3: CSVEIRGFEQFF. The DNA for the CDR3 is TGCAGCGTTGAGATCAGGGGGTTCGAGCAGTTCTTC.

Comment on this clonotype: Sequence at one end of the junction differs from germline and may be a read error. CDR3 sequence reads: CASSFGGMGSNTGERFF. The CDR3 region has the DNA TGTGCCAGCAGTTTCGGGGGAATGGGTAGCAACACCGGGGAGCGGTTTTTT. V and J are TRBV12-3 or TRBV12-4 and TRBJ2-2, with TRBD2 as a possible D gene (6 bases). CDR3 length: 17 residues.

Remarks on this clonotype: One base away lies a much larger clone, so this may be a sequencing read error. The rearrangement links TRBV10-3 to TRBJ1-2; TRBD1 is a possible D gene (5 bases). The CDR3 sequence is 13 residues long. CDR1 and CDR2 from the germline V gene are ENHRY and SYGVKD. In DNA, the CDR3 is TGTGCCATCAGAAGCGGGACGGAGAATGGCCACACCTTC. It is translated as CAIRSGTENGHTF.

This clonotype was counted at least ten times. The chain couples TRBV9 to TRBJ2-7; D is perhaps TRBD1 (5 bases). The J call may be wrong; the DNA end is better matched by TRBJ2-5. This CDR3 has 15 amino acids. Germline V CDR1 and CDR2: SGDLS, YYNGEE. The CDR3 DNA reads TGTGCCAGCAGCGTAGATCCAGGGAAGGGGGAGACCCAGTACTTC. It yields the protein CASSVDPGKGETQYF.